One sample yielded the 27 T cell receptor beta chains listed below, sequenced in a study of cytomegalovirus exposure and HLA in healthy donors. It was with 60 Vbeta and 13 Jbeta primers that the PCR ran. The assay was immunoSEQ multiplex PCR, and TCRdb's table has in-frame clones only and misses some. The data show more than 95,000 clones, about 80% seen once. The specimen was PBMCs. These receptors all stem from a man aged 25 to 45 in good health and CMV-seropositive.

This chain links TRBV6-5 with TRBJ2-1; D ambiguous. CDR1 and CDR2 from the germline V gene are MNHEY and SVGAGI. The CDR3 is 13 amino acids. Trimming took 8 bases from V and 8 from J, leaving 16 bases between them. The CDR3: CASREEARYEQFF. The CDR3, as DNA: TGTGCCAGCCGTGAAGAGGCGCGGTATGAGCAGTTCTTC.

The CDR3 protein is CASSQEGDEQFF. The CDR3 DNA sequence: TGCGCCAGCAGCCAAGAGGGCGATGAGCAGTTCTTC. The V gene is TRBV4-1, the J gene TRBJ2-1, with D unclear. V was trimmed by 0 bases and J by 8 bases, leaving 5 bases between them. CDR1 MGHRA and CDR2 YSYEKL come from the germline V gene. The length of the CDR3 is 12 residues.

The V and J genes are TRBV28 and TRBJ2-5; 9 bases map to TRBD2. In germline, CDR1 is MDHEN, CDR2 SYDVKM. The CDR3 runs 15 residues. V dropped 1 base and J dropped 5; count of bases not matched to a gene: 5. The chain's CDR3 is CASSLSGGGAETQYF. CDR3 coding DNA: TGTGCCAGCAGTTTATCCGGCGGGGGGGCGGAGACCCAGTACTTC. The variable domain in full, with the rest retrieved from reference TRBV28 and TRBJ2-5, is DVKVTQSSRYLVKRTGEKVFLECVQDMDHENMFWYRQDPGLGLRLIYFSYDVKMKEKGDIPEGYSVSREKKERFSLILESASTNQTSMYLCASSLSGGGAETQYFGPGTRLLVL.

CDR3: CASSPQGAYNEQFF. CDR3 in DNA: TGTGCCAGCTCACCACAGGGGGCCTACAATGAGCAGTTCTTC. J is TRBJ2-1 and V is TRBV18; maybe TRBD1 (6 bases). Germline loops: CDR1 KGHSH, CDR2 LQKENI. CDR3 size: 14 residues. Trimming took 1 base from V and 2 from J, leaving 6 bases between them.

This rearrangement joins TRBV7-2 to TRBJ2-7; perhaps TRBD1 as D (6 bases). The ends were cut back, 5 bases at V and 0 bases at J, with 14 bases in the middle. Germline CDR1 is SGHTA and CDR2 is FQGNSA. This CDR3 has 15 residues. The CDR3 region is CASSKRQVYSYEQYF. For the CDR3, the DNA is TGTGCCAGCAGCAAGCGACAGGTTTACTCCTACGAGCAGTACTTC.

V and J are TRBV28 and TRBJ2-1, with a weak D call TRBD1 (6 bases). Trimming cost V 4 bases and J 9 bases, with 13 bases left between them. The CDR3 is made up of 13 amino acids. Germline values: CDR1 MDHEN, CDR2 SYDVKM. CDR3 protein: CASSSIQGSEQFF. The CDR3 DNA reads TGTGCCAGCAGTTCGATACAGGGCAGTGAGCAGTTCTTC.

A word on this clone: One end of the junction fails to match germline, which may point to a read error. The rearrangement links TRBV9 to TRBJ2-4, with a possible D match to TRBD1 (6 bases). The CDR3 is made up of 14 amino acids. Germline V gives CDR1 SGDLS, CDR2 YYNGEE. In DNA form, the CDR3 reads TGTGCCAGCAGCACACAGGGTGGCCAAAACAGTCAGTACTTC. Translated, it gives CASSTQGGQNSQYF.

The genes are TRBV6-1 and TRBJ1-4; D remains ambiguous. The ends were cut back, 5 bases at V and 0 bases at J, with 10 bases in the middle. The CDR3 totals 15 residues. Germline V gives CDR1 MNHNS, CDR2 SASEGT. CDR3 nucleotides: TGTGCCAGCAGTTCTAATTTAGCAACTAATGAAAAACTGTTTTTT. Protein: CASSSNLATNEKLFF.

This sequence joins TRBV6-4 and TRBJ2-3; 14 bases line up with TRBD2. Germline V gene sequence: CDR1 MRHNA, CDR2 SNTAGT. V lost 0 bases to trimming and J lost 6 bases; unmatched junction nucleotides: 2. There are 16 residues in the CDR3. The CDR3 sequence is CASSDSTSGGADTQYF. DNA for the CDR3: TGTGCCAGCAGTGACTCGACTAGCGGGGGGGCGGATACGCAGTATTTT.

Only a few counts were recorded for this clone. DNA for the CDR3: TGTGCCAGCCGGACTCCCGGGACTAGCGAAAACGAGCAGTACTTC. This encodes CASRTPGTSENEQYF. The chain employs TRBV19 and TRBJ2-7; TRBD2 matches 10 bases. Germline CDR1 LNHDA, CDR2 SQIVND (reference sequence). The ends lost 9 bases at V and 5 bases at J; junction bases unmatched: 13. The CDR3 runs to 15 residues.

J is TRBJ2-5 and V is TRBV4-1; D not resolved. Germline V gives CDR1 MGHRA, CDR2 YSYEKL. This CDR3 comprises 16 residues. Trimming took 0 bases from V and 0 from J, leaving 11 bases between them. Here the CDR3 reads CASSQDPTTYQETQYF. CDR3 DNA sequence: TGCGCCAGCAGCCAAGATCCCACCACATACCAAGAGACCCAGTACTTC.

This clone was observed a few times. The chain joins TRBV19 to TRBJ2-1; D possibly corresponds to TRBD2 (7 bases). CDR3 length equals 13 residues. Trimming pared 6 bases from V and 8 bases from J, leaving 14 bases between. The germline V gene encodes CDR1 LNHDA and CDR2 SQIVND (reference sequence). The CDR3 is CASSRGARDEQFF. The CDR3 DNA reads TGTGCCAGTAGCCGGGGGGCTCGGGATGAGCAGTTCTTC.

The chain carries TRBV28 and TRBJ1-2; D is unresolved. Trimming took 11 bases from V and 2 from J, leaving 12 bases between them. The CDR3 sequence is 12 residues long. The germline CDR1 and CDR2 sequences are MDHEN and SYDVKM. CDR3 bases: TGTGCCGGGCATAGAAGGAACTATGGCTACACCTTC. Translation: CAGHRRNYGYTF.

Regarding this clone: A read error may account for a junction end that differs from germline. The gene calls are TRBV6-5 and TRBJ1-2, with 9 bases that match TRBD1. The germline gives CDR1 MNHEY, CDR2 SVGAGI. This CDR3 comprises 12 residues. The CDR3 sequence is CASSTGDRALVF. The CDR3 DNA follows: TGTGCCAGCAGTACCGGGGACAGGGCCTTGGTCTTC.

Comment on this clone: Sequence at one end of the junction differs from germline and may be a read error. The rearrangement links TRBV28 to TRBJ2-7; D is perhaps TRBD2 (7 bases). Germline CDR1 reads MDHEN; CDR2 reads SYDVKM. This CDR3 has 12 residues. This chain's CDR3 is CASSLVGGGRNF. The CDR3 DNA reads as TGTGCCAGCAGTTTAGTCGGCGGGGGCCGGAACTTC.

This chain links TRBV25-1 with TRBJ1-6; possibly TRBD1 for D (6 bases). The CDR3 consists of 14 residues. Germline CDR1 MGHDK, CDR2 SYGVNS. V lost 7 bases and J lost 5, with 12 bases in between. CDR3 coding DNA: TGTGCCAGCAAAGGGGGATCCAATAATTCACCCCTCCACTTT. It encodes CASKGGSNNSPLHF.

The chain uses TRBV7-6 and TRBJ2-1; TRBD1 aligns across 11 bases. This CDR3 comprises 18 residues. V gave up 6 bases and J gave up 8 bases; unmatched junction bases: 18. Germline CDR1 SGHVS, CDR2 FNYEAQ. DNA for the CDR3: TGTGCCAGCAGGCCAGGGACAGGGGGGTTAAGTGTACTTTATGAGCAGTTCTTC. Translation: CASRPGTGGLSVLYEQFF.

The chain has TRBV13 and TRBJ1-2; perhaps TRBD1 as D (5 bases). CDR1 and CDR2 from the germline V gene are PRHDT and FYEKMQ (reference sequence). Trimming took off 4 bases at V and 6 bases at J, with 9 bases between the two ends. The CDR3 sequence is 12 residues long. The CDR3 reads CASSSAGDGYTF. The CDR3 nucleotides read TGTGCCAGCAGCTCCGCGGGGGATGGCTACACCTTC.

J is TRBJ1-1 and V is TRBV27; D remains ambiguous. V was trimmed by 5 bases and J by 5 bases, leaving 15 bases between them. This CDR3 is 14 amino acids long. Per germline, CDR1 MNHEY and CDR2 SMNVEV (reference sequence). This chain's CDR3 is CASSPLRGGTEAFF. The CDR3 nucleotides are TGTGCCAGCAGTCCATTGCGGGGTGGGACTGAAGCTTTCTTT.

V is TRBV7-9 and J is TRBJ1-6, with 10 bases lining up with TRBD1. Germline V lookup: CDR1 SEHNR, CDR2 FQNEAQ (reference sequence). V shed 5 bases and J 10 bases; nucleotides not matched to a gene: 5. The CDR3 totals 14 residues. Here the CDR3 reads CASSEGQGNSPLHF. As DNA, the CDR3 is TGTGCCAGCAGCGAGGGACAGGGGAACTCACCCCTCCACTTT.

The rearrangement uses TRBV6-1 and TRBJ2-5; the match to TRBD1 covers 8 bases. The J call may be in error: the DNA end matches TRBJ2-7 better. The CDR3 is made up of 14 amino acids. Per the germline V gene, CDR1 is MNHNS and CDR2 is SASEGT. The CDR3 protein is CASLRQGRDYEQYF. DNA for the CDR3: TGTGCCAGCCTCCGACAGGGGCGCGACTACGAGCAGTACTTC.

The rearrangement joins TRBV29-1 to TRBJ2-7; no firm D call. V was clipped by 3 bases and J by 2 bases, with 8 bases between them. The V gene's germline CDR1 is SQVTM and CDR2 ANQGSEA. The CDR3 is 12 residues long. The CDR3 nucleotides read TGCAGCGTTGAGTCGGGTACCTACGAGCAGTACTTC. Encoded protein: CSVESGTYEQYF.

This chain joins TRBV7-6 and TRBJ2-7; 7 bases are a match to TRBD1. Losses at the gene ends were 6 bases for V and 2 bases for J; bases not matched to a gene: 13. The CDR3 has 16 residues. In germline, CDR1 is SGHVS, CDR2 FNYEAQ. Written as DNA, the CDR3 is TGTGCCAGCAGTACTCTACAGGGGACGAGAGCCTACGAGCAGTACTTC. Translated, it gives CASSTLQGTRAYEQYF.

The chain has TRBV9 and TRBJ1-2; weak D call: TRBD1 (6 bases). Germline CDR1 is SGDLS and CDR2 is YYNGEE. V lost 4 bases to trimming and J lost 4 bases, with 11 bases between them. This CDR3 region has 13 residues. The DNA for the CDR3 is TGTGCCAGCAGCTACACAGGGACCTATGGCTACACCTTC. Encoded protein: CASSYTGTYGYTF. Drawing the rest from reference TRBV9 and TRBJ1-2, the complete variable domain is DSGVTQTPKHLITATGQRVTLRCSPRSGDLSVYWYQQSLDQGLQFLIQYYNGEERAKGNILERFSAQQFPDLHSELNLSSLELGDSALYFCASSYTGTYGYTFGSGTRLTVV.

The chain is built from TRBV27 and TRBJ2-5; tentatively, D is TRBD2 (6 bases). V was trimmed by 9 bases and J by 0 bases, leaving 14 bases between them. Germline loops: CDR1 MNHEY, CDR2 SMNVEV (reference sequence). The CDR3 sequence is 14 residues long. The CDR3: CASMDYRYQETQYF. The CDR3, as DNA: TGTGCCAGTATGGACTACCGGTACCAAGAGACCCAGTACTTC.

The chain employs TRBV7-8 and TRBJ1-6; TRBD1 aligns across 8 bases. J gave up 10 bases and V 5 bases, and 7 bases lay outside the gene matches. Germline assignment: CDR1 SGHVS and CDR2 FQNEAQ. CDR3 length: 14 amino acids. The CDR3 coding sequence is TGTGCCAGCAGCGAAGGACAGGGATGGTCACCCCTCCACTTT. This gives the protein CASSEGQGWSPLHF.

This chain links TRBV5-1 with TRBJ2-3, with D perhaps TRBD2 (6 bases). In germline, CDR1 is SGHRS, CDR2 YFSETQ. V lost 4 bases, J lost 2 bases, and 17 bases lay in between. The CDR3 length is 16 residues. DNA for the CDR3: TGCGCCAGCAGCCCAGCAGGGCCGGGGGTCACAGATACGCAGTATTTT. Amino acid sequence: CASSPAGPGVTDTQYF.